This T cell receptor beta chain derives from a study of T cells in Graves' hyperthyroidism and ophthalmopathy. The CDR3 length is 15 residues. The V gene's germline CDR1 is MNHEY and CDR2 SVGEGT. The V end lost 0 bases, the J end lost 0 bases, and 8 bases lay between the germline ends. Amplification of TCR beta CDR3 regions was performed using RNA transcripts as template. The TCR CDR3 was amplified in a first-round RT-PCR using the HTBI primer set. Using its own MiXCR run on the multiplex PCR reads, TCRdb lists one record per CDR3 protein. The sample includes 250,000 to 300,000 distinct CDR3 sequences, roughly 15% of them seen just once. This clonotype occurred many times. Clinicians diagnosed patients from clinical symptoms, serum thyroxine and TRAb, thyroid ultrasound and orbital computed tomography.

The receptor comes from a middle-aged woman with Graves' hyperthyroidism that later progressed to Graves' ophthalmopathy. The chain has TRBV6-2 or TRBV6-3 and TRBJ1-1; D gene uncertain. The sequenced sample consisted of blood. The CDR3 sequence: CASSYSGLMNTEAFF. CDR3 bases: TGTGCCAGCAGTTACTCTGGACTCATGAACACTGAAGCTTTCTTT.